This T cell receptor (beta chain) was observed in a study of PD-1 blockade in classical Hodgkin lymphoma. Whole-study findings and limits: CD4+ TCR diversity, unlike CD8+, climbed significantly by C4D1. Possible causes of repertoire differences, disease activity or prior therapy, remain undefined.

This clone was found a few times. Its target is not known. The repertoire was sequenced with immunoSEQ multiplex PCR; TCRdb's copy has only in-frame clones and lacks some. The repertoire consists of tens of thousands of clones, with under 75% occurring once and the leading ten covering roughly 15%. Every patient was affected by relapse after autologous stem cell transplantation, while exposure to brentuximab vedotin was not uniform. The study recorded best responses of complete response, partial response or progressive disease. V gave up 3 bases and J gave up 3 bases, with 9 bases separating them. The CDR3 is made up of 13 amino acids. The germline CDR1 and CDR2 sequences are MNHEY and SMNVEV (reference sequence).

The sample consisted of peripheral blood mononuclear cells (PBMCs), taken before the second cycle of nivolumab. This sequence was found in a human donor with classical Hodgkin lymphoma. This chain connects TRBV27 to TRBJ2-7; D ambiguous. CDR3 bases: TGTGCCAGCAGTTTGAAATCCCACTACGAGCAGTACTTC. Protein sequence: CASSLKSHYEQYF.